The 24 T cell receptor beta chains below were found in one sample sequenced in a study of T cell responses to AZD1222 COVID-19 vaccine. Some clones are missing from TCRdb's copy, which holds only in-frame ones; the method was immunoSEQ multiplex PCR. The repertoire includes approximately 180,000 clones, 87% of them detected once, and about 3% sits in the top ten. This specimen consisted of peripheral blood, obtained on day 0 of AZD1222 vaccination. These receptors were taken from an adult in good health.

The J gene is TRBJ1-5, the V gene TRBV4-1; D unclear. The V gene's germline CDR1 is MGHRA and CDR2 YSYEKL. The CDR3 has 13 residues. The germline V and J ends were trimmed by 1 base and 9 bases, with 10 bases remaining between them. The CDR3 sequence: CASSQGRLAPQHF. The CDR3 DNA is TGCGCCAGCAGCCAAGGCCGGCTTGCGCCCCAGCATTTT.

The rearrangement joins TRBV28 to TRBJ2-7; 7 nucleotides align to TRBD1. V trimming: 6 bases; J trimming: 0 bases; junction bases outside the gene matches: 2. The CDR3 totals 13 residues. Germline V gene data show CDR1 as MDHEN and CDR2 as SYDVKM. CDR3 sequence: CASRGTASYEQYF. The CDR3 DNA reads TGTGCCAGCAGAGGGACAGCCTCCTACGAGCAGTACTTC.

This rearrangement joins TRBV28 to TRBJ1-1; D unclear. V lost 7 bases to trimming and J lost 1 base, with 10 bases between them. Germline V CDR1 and CDR2: MDHEN, SYDVKM. The CDR3 totals 13 residues. DNA of the CDR3: TGTGCCAGCAAGGTGGCGGGGAACACTGAAGCTTTCTTT. Amino acids: CASKVAGNTEAFF.

The chain has TRBV23-1 and TRBJ2-2; D unclear. TRBV23-1 is labeled an ORF, and its function is uncertain. The CDR3 contains 15 residues. With 2 bases removed from V and 0 bases from J, the gap between germline ends came to 7 bases. For the CDR3, the DNA is TGCGCCAGCAGTCAAGGCCAGGCGAACACCGGGGAGCTGTTTTTT. Translation gives CASSQGQANTGELFF.

The rearrangement links TRBV7-9 to TRBJ2-5; TRBD2 matches 10 bases. This CDR3 comprises 18 residues. CDR1 SEHNR and CDR2 FQNEAQ come from the germline V gene (reference sequence). V lost 1 base and J lost 1; bases outside the gene matches: 9. CDR3: CASSLVPPRLAGQETQYF. The CDR3, as DNA: TGTGCCAGCAGCTTAGTCCCCCCCCGACTAGCGGGCCAAGAGACCCAGTACTTC.

V is TRBV7-6 and J is TRBJ1-5; possible D gene TRBD1, 5 bases. This CDR3 region has 14 residues. The ends were cut back, 5 bases at V and 2 bases at J, with 10 bases in the middle. In germline, CDR1 is SGHVS, CDR2 FNYEAQ. CDR3 residues: CASSAGLGNQPQHF. As DNA, the CDR3 is TGTGCCAGCAGCGCAGGGCTAGGCAATCAGCCCCAGCATTTT.

The V call is TRBV4-1, the J call TRBJ2-3; D might be TRBD1 or TRBD2, each matching 5 bases. Trimming left V 0 bases short and J 8 bases short, with 24 bases between. The CDR3 is 18 residues long. Germline V gives CDR1 MGHRA, CDR2 YSYEKL. The DNA for the CDR3 is TGCGCCAGCAGCCAAGATCGTATTGGGACCGACCGCGCAGGTACGCAGTATTTT. It is translated as CASSQDRIGTDRAGTQYF.

The gene calls are TRBV28 and TRBJ1-5, with D possibly TRBD1 on 5 matching bases. V lost 4 bases, J lost 0 bases, and 10 bases lay in between. From germline, CDR1 is MDHEN and CDR2 SYDVKM. The CDR3 extends over 15 amino acids. The CDR3 reads CASSSAGGSNQPQHF. CDR3 DNA sequence: TGTGCCAGCAGTTCCGCCGGGGGTAGCAATCAGCCCCAGCATTTT.

This clone was detected a few times. The chain joins TRBV7-8 to TRBJ1-2; 7 positions match TRBD1. Germline assignment: CDR1 SGHVS and CDR2 FQNEAQ. This CDR3 spans 16 amino acids. V shed 2 bases and J 2 bases; nucleotides not matched to a gene: 8. CDR3 DNA sequence: TGTGCCAGCAGCTTATTACCCCTGACAGGGAACTATGGCTACACCTTC. It is translated as CASSLLPLTGNYGYTF.

The V call is TRBV20-1, the J call TRBJ2-7; D gene uncertain. The germline V gene has CDR1 DFQATT and CDR2 SNEGSKA (reference sequence). Trimming took 3 bases from V and 2 from J, leaving 5 bases between them. The CDR3 sequence is 11 residues long. The CDR3: CSARGTYEQYF. The CDR3 DNA is TGCAGTGCTAGGGGGACCTACGAGCAGTACTTC.

J is TRBJ1-1 and V is TRBV5-1; D call uncertain. V shed 7 bases and J shed 4 bases, with 11 bases lying between them. This CDR3 has 12 residues. CDR1 and CDR2 from the germline V gene are SGHRS and YFSETQ. In DNA form, the CDR3 reads TGCGCCAGCTCCTATTCGGGCACTGAAGCTTTCTTT. The encoded protein is CASSYSGTEAFF.

The chain joins TRBV19 to TRBJ1-3; D is perhaps TRBD1 (6 bases). Germline-derived CDR1 and CDR2 are LNHDA and SQIVND (reference sequence). Between the trimmed V and J ends, which lost 3 bases and 2 bases, there was a span of 8 bases. The CDR3 is made up of 14 amino acids. CDR3 residues: CASSMGAPGNTIYF. The CDR3 bases are TGTGCCAGTAGTATGGGGGCACCTGGAAACACCATATATTTT. Drawing the rest from reference TRBV19 and TRBJ1-3, the complete variable domain is DGGITQSPKYLFRKEGQNVTLSCEQNLNHDAMYWYRQDPGQGLRLIYYSQIVNDFQKGDIAEGYSVSREKKESFPLTVTSAQKNPTAFYLCASSMGAPGNTIYFGEGSWLTVV.

J is TRBJ1-6 and V is TRBV6-5; D perhaps matches TRBD1 (5 bases). Germline CDR1 is MNHEY and CDR2 is SVGAGI. CDR3 length: 14 residues. V shed 6 bases and J shed 12 bases, with 18 bases lying between them. CDR3 sequence: CASRETDIWEPLHF. CDR3 nucleotide sequence: TGTGCCAGCAGGGAGACAGATATTTGGGAACCCCTCCACTTT.

This clone appeared a single time. The chain has TRBV4-1 and TRBJ1-5; 7 positions agree with TRBD1. V dropped 4 bases and J dropped 5; count of bases not matched to a gene: 14. Germline lookup yields CDR1 MGHRA and CDR2 YSYEKL. The CDR3 length is 17 residues. The CDR3 region is CASSPTGTQGRDQPQHF. CDR3 coding DNA: TGCGCCAGCAGCCCCACGGGAACACAGGGGCGGGATCAGCCCCAGCATTTT.

The chain recombines TRBV5-6 with TRBJ2-1; 7 bases align to TRBD2. The CDR3 runs to 13 residues. Trimming cost V 0 bases and J 15 bases; bases outside gene matches: 9. Germline V gene sequence: CDR1 SGHDT, CDR2 YYEEEE. The CDR3 loop reads CASSLEWREGRFF. DNA for the CDR3: TGTGCCAGCAGCTTGGAATGGAGGGAGGGGCGGTTCTTC. Full variable domain (rest looked up from reference TRBV5-6 and TRBJ2-1): DAGVTQSPTHLIKTRGQQVTLRCSPKSGHDTVSWYQQALGQGPQFIFQYYEEEERQRGNFPDRFSGHQFPNYSSELNVNALLLGDSALYLCASSLEWREGRFFGPGTRLTVL.

The rearrangement links TRBV6-1 to TRBJ2-2, with 8 bases matching TRBD1. CDR3 length equals 16 residues. After removal of 3 bases from V and 4 bases from J, the junction contained 7 bases not matched to a gene. Germline CDR1 reads MNHNS; CDR2 reads SASEGT. CDR3 in DNA: TGTGCCAGCAGTGACCCTGGACAGGGAGCCACCGGGGAGCTGTTTTTT. The encoded protein is CASSDPGQGATGELFF.

The chain combines TRBV3-1 (or the pseudogene TRBV3-2) with TRBJ2-7; D is unclear. Germline values: CDR1 LGHDT, CDR2 YNNKEL (reference sequence). Trimming took 4 bases from V and 9 from J, leaving 13 bases between them. CDR3 length equals 12 residues. CDR3 region: CASSPDNVGQYF. The CDR3 DNA reads as TGTGCCAGCAGCCCAGACAACGTAGGGCAGTACTTC.

The genes are TRBV7-8 and TRBJ1-4; the D is unclear. Trimming removed 1 base from V and 4 bases from J, with 7 bases in between. CDR3 size: 14 residues. In germline, CDR1 is SGHVS, CDR2 FQNEAQ. The CDR3: CASSLGRINEKLFF. The CDR3 region has the DNA TGTGCCAGCAGCTTAGGCCGGATTAATGAAAAACTGTTTTTT.

The chain recombines TRBV10-3 with TRBJ2-3; 13 nucleotides match TRBD2. The CDR3 consists of 17 residues. V gave up 4 bases and J gave up 0 bases; unmatched junction bases: 4. Germline V gene sequence: CDR1 ENHRY, CDR2 SYGVKD. The CDR3 loop is CAISGTSGRTSTDTQYF. DNA of the CDR3: TGTGCCATCAGTGGGACTAGCGGGAGAACGAGCACAGATACGCAGTATTTT.

The chain recombines TRBV29-1 with TRBJ1-1; D may be TRBD1 (5 bases). Germline CDR1 is SQVTM and CDR2 is ANQGSEA. Trimming removed 2 bases at V and 1 base at J, with 14 bases between. This CDR3 comprises 15 residues. CDR3 DNA: TGCAGCGTTGAAATTTCTGGTAGGGGGAACACTGAAGCTTTCTTT. This sequence encodes CSVEISGRGNTEAFF. Variable domain in full (rest from reference TRBV29-1 and TRBJ1-1): SAVISQKPSRDICQRGTSLTIQCQVDSQVTMMFWYRQQPGQSLTLIATANQGSEATYESGFVIDKFPISRPNLTFSTLTVSNMSPEDSSIYLCSVEISGRGNTEAFFGQGTRLTVV.

This chain links TRBV7-8 with TRBJ1-4; 12 bases match TRBD1. The CDR3 contains 17 residues. Germline assignment: CDR1 SGHVS and CDR2 FQNEAQ. The V gene end was trimmed by 7 bases and the J gene end by 3 bases; junction bases not matched to a gene: 9. CDR3 DNA sequence: TGTGCCAGCAACAGAGGGGGACAGGGGGCCCCTAATGAAAAACTGTTTTTT. This sequence encodes CASNRGGQGAPNEKLFF.

This clone turned up a few times. V usage is TRBV18 and J usage is TRBJ1-2; D call uncertain. The V gene lost 3 bases and the J gene lost 6 bases, with 11 bases spanning the gap. Germline CDR1 reads KGHSH; CDR2 reads LQKENI. The CDR3 spans 13 residues. As DNA, the CDR3 is TGTGCCAGCTCACCCCAATATAGGGATGGCTACACCTTC. Translated, it gives CASSPQYRDGYTF. The whole variable domain, remainder taken from reference TRBV18 and TRBJ1-2, is NAGVMQNPRHLVRRRGQEARLRCSPMKGHSHVYWYRQLPEEGLKFMVYLQKENIIDESGMPKERFSAEFPKEGPSILRIQQVVRGDSAAYFCASSPQYRDGYTFGSGTRLTVV.

The rearrangement uses TRBV3-1 (or the pseudogene TRBV3-2) and TRBJ1-2; perhaps TRBD1 as D (5 bases). Germline lookup yields CDR1 LGHDT and CDR2 YNNKEL (reference sequence). V was pared by 5 bases and J by 8 bases, with 15 bases between. The CDR3 is 13 amino acids. This CDR3 is CASSFGQDGGYTF. CDR3 nucleotides: TGTGCCAGCAGCTTCGGACAAGACGGGGGCTACACCTTC.

For the CDR3, the DNA is TGCGCCAGCAGCCAGCCCGGGGTGGAAGCCCAGCATTTT. Translation: CASSQPGVEAQHF. This sequence joins TRBV4-1 and TRBJ1-5; D unclear. CDR3 size: 13 residues. V was trimmed by 3 bases and J by 11 bases, leaving 14 bases between them. Germline CDR1 and CDR2: MGHRA and YSYEKL.